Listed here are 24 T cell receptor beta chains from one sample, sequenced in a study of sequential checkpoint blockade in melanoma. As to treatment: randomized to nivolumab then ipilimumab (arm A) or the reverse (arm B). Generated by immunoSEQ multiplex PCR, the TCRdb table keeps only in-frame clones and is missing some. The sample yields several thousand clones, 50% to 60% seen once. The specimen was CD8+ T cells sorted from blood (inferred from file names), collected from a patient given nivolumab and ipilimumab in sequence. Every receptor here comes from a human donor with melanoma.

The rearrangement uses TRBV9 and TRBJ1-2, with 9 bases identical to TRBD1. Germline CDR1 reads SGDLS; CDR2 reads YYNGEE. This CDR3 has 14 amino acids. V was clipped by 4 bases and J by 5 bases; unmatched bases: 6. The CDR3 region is CASSRPQGAYGYTF. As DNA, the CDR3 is TGTGCCAGCAGCCGACCACAGGGGGCTTATGGCTACACCTTC.

The CDR3 protein is CASSQGVDTSTDTQYF. The CDR3 region has the DNA TGTGCCAGCAGCCAAGGTGTAGATACTAGCACAGATACGCAGTATTTT. This chain uses TRBV4-2 with TRBJ2-3; D unclear. V shed 1 base and J shed 0 bases, with 11 bases lying between them. Looked up from germline, CDR1 is LGHNA and CDR2 is YNFKEQ. There are 16 residues in the CDR3.

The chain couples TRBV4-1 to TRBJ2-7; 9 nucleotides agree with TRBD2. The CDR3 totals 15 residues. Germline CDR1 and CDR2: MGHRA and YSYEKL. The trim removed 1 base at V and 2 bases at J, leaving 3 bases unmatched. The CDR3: CASSQGAGGTYEQYF. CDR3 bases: TGCGCCAGCAGCCAAGGAGCGGGGGGAACCTACGAGCAGTACTTC.

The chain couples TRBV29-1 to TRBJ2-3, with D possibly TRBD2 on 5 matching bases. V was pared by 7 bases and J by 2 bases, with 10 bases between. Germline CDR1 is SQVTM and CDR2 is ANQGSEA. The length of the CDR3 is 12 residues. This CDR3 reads CSGSGSTDTQYF. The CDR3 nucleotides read TGCAGCGGCAGCGGATCCACAGATACGCAGTATTTT.

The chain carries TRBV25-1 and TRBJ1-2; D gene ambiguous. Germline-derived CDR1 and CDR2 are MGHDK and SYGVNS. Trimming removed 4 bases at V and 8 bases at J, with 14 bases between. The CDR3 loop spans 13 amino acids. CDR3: CASSAPDSNGYTF. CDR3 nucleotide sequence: TGTGCCAGCAGTGCCCCCGACTCTAACGGCTACACCTTC.

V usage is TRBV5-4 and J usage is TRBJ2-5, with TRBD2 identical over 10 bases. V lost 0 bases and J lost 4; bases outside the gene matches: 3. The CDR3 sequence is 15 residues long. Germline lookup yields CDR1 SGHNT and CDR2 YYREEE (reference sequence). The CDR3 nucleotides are TGTGCCAGCAGCTTGGAGCGGGGGGGTCGAGAGACCCAGTACTTC. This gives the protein CASSLERGGRETQYF.

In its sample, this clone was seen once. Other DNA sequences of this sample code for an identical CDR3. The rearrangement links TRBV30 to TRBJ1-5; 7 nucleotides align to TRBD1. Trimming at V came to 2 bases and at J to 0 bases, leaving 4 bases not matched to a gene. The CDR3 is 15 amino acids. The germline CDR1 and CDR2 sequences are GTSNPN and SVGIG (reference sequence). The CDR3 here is CAWSRGTDSNQPQHF. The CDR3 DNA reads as TGTGCCTGGAGTCGTGGGACAGATAGCAATCAGCCCCAGCATTTT.

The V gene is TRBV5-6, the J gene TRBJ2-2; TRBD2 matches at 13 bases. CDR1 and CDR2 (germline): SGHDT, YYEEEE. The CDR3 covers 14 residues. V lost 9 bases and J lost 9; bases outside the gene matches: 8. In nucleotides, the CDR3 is TGTGCCACCAGGACTAGCGGGGGATCCCGGGAGCTGTTTTTT. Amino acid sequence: CATRTSGGSRELFF.

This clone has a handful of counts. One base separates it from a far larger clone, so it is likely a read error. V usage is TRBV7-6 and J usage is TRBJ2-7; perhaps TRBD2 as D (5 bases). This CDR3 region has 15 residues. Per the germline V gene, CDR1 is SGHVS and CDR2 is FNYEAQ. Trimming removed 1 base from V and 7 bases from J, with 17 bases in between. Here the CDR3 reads CASSLGTGPYNEQYF. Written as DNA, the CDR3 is TGTGCCAGCAGCTTAGGGACTGGACCGTACAATGAGCAGTACTTC.

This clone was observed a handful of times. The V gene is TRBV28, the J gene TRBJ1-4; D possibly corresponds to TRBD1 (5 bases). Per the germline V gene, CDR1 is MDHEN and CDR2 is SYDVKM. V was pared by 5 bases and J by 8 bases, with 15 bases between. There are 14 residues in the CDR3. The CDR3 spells CASSPDMVGEKLFF. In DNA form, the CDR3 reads TGTGCCAGCAGTCCGGACATGGTAGGAGAAAAACTGTTTTTT. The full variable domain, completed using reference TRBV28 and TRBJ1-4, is DVKVTQSSRYLVKRTGEKVFLECVQDMDHENMFWYRQDPGLGLRLIYFSYDVKMKEKGDIPEGYSVSREKKERFSLILESASTNQTSMYLCASSPDMVGEKLFFGSGTQLSVL.

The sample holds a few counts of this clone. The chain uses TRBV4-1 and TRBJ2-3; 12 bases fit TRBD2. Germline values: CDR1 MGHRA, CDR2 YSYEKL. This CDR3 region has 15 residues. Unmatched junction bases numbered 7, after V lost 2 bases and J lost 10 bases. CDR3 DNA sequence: TGCGCCAGCAGCCAACTAGCGGGGGGGCCTTCATCGCAGTATTTT. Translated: CASSQLAGGPSSQYF.

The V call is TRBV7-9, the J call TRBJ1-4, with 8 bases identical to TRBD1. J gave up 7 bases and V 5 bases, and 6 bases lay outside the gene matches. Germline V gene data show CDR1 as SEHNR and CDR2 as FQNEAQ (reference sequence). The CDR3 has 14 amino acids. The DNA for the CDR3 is TGTGCCAGCAGCCACAGGGGGGACGTTGAAAAACTGTTTTTT. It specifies CASSHRGDVEKLFF.

CDR3 sequence: CASSGLSNNQPQHF. CDR3 sequence (DNA): TGTGCCAGCAGCGGACTGTCTAACAATCAGCCCCAGCATTTT. This sequence joins TRBV27 and TRBJ1-5; no clear D. Trimming cost V 6 bases and J 3 bases, with 12 bases left between them. CDR3 size: 14 residues. Germline lookup yields CDR1 MNHEY and CDR2 SMNVEV (reference sequence).

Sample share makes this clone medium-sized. The CDR3 sequence is CASRQGSGANVLTF. The DNA of the CDR3 is TGTGCCAGCAGACAGGGGTCTGGGGCCAACGTCCTGACTTTC. The rearrangement links TRBV6-5 to TRBJ2-6; TRBD1 agrees at 7 bases. The V gene end was trimmed by 6 bases and the J gene end by 1 base; junction bases not matched to a gene: 0. Germline lookup yields CDR1 MNHEY and CDR2 SVGAGI. This CDR3 region has 14 residues.

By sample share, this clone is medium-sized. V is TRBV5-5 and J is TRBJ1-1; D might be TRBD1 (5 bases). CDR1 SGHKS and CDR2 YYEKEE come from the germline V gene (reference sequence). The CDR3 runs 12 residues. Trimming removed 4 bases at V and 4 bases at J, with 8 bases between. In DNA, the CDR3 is TGTGCCAGCAGCCAGGGCAGCACTGAAGCTTTCTTT. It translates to CASSQGSTEAFF.

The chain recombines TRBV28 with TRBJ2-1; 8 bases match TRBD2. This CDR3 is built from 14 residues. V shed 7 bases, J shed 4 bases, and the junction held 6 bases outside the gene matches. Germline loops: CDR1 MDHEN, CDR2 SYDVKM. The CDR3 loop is CASIGGAKYNEQFF. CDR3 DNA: TGTGCCAGCATCGGGGGGGCCAAATACAATGAGCAGTTCTTC.

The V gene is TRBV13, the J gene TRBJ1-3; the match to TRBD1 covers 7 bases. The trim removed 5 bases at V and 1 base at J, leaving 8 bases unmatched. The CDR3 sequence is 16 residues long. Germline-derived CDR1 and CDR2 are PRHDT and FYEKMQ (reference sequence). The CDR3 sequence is CASSHADRESGNTIYF. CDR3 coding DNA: TGTGCCAGCAGCCATGCTGACAGGGAGTCTGGAAACACCATATATTTT.

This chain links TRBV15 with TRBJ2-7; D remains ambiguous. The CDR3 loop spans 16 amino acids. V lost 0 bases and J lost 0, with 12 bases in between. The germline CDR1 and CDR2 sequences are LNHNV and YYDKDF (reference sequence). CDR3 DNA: TGTGCCACCAGCAGAGATCGGTCCTCCGGCTCCTACGAGCAGTACTTC. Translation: CATSRDRSSGSYEQYF.

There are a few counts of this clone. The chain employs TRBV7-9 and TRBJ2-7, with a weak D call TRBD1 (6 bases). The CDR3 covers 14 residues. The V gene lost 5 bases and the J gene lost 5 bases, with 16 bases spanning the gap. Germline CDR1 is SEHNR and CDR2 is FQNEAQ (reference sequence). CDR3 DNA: TGTGCCAGCAGCCCGAAGGACAGCCTCCACGAGCAGTACTTC. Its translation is CASSPKDSLHEQYF.

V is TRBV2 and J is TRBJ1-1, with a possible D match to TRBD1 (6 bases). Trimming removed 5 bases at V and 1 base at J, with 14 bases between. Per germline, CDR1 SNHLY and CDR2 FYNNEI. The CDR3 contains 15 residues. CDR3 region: CASSPTAGANTEAFF. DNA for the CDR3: TGTGCCAGCAGTCCCACAGCGGGGGCGAACACTGAAGCTTTCTTT.

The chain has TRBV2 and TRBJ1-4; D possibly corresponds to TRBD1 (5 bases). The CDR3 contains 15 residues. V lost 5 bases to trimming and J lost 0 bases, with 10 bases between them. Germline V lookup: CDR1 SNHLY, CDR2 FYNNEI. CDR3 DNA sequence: TGTGCCAGCAGTCGCCGACAGCCAACTAATGAAAAACTGTTTTTT. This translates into CASSRRQPTNEKLFF. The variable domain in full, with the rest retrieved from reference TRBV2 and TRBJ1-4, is EPEVTQTPSHQVTQMGQEVILRCVPISNHLYFYWYRQILGQKVEFLVSFYNNEISEKSEIFDDQFSVERPDGSNFTLKIRSTKLEDSAMYFCASSRRQPTNEKLFFGSGTQLSVL.

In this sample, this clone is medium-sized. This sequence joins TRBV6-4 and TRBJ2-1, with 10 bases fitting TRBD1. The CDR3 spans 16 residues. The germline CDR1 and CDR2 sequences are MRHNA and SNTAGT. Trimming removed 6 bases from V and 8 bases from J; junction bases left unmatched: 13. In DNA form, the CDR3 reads TGTGCCAGCAGCCCCTCTGGGACAGGGGTTTTACATGAGCAGTTCTTC. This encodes CASSPSGTGVLHEQFF.

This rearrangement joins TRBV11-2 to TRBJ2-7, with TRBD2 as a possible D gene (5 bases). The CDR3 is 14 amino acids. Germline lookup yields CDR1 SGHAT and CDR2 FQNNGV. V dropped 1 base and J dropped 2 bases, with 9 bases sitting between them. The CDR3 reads CASSLGRGPYEQYF. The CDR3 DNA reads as TGTGCCAGCAGCTTAGGACGGGGTCCCTACGAGCAGTACTTC.

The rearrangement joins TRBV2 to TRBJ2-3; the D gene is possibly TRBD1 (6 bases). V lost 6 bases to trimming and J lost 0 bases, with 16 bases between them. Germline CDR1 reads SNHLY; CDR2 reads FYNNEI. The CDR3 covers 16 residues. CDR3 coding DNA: TGTGCCAGCAGGAGGGTAGGGGGTACTAGCACAGATACGCAGTATTTT. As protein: CASRRVGGTSTDTQYF.